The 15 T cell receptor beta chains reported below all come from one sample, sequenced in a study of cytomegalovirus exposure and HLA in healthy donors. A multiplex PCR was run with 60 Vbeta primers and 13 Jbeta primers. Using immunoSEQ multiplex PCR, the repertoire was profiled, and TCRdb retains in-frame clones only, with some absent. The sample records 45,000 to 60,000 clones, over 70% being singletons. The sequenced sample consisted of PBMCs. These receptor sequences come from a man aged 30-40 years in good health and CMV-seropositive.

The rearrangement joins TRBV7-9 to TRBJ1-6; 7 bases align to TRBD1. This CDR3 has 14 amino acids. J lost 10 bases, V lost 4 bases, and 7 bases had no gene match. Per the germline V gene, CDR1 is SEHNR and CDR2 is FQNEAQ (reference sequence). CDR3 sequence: CASSSDRVGSPLHF. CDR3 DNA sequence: TGTGCCAGCAGCTCCGACAGGGTCGGATCACCCCTCCACTTT. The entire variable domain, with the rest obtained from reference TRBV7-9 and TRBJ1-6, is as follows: DTGVSQNPRHKITKRGQNVTFRCDPISEHNRLYWYRQTLGQGPEFLTYFQNEAQLEKSRLLSDRFSAERPKGSFSTLEIQRTEQGDSAMYLCASSSDRVGSPLHFGNGTRLTVT.

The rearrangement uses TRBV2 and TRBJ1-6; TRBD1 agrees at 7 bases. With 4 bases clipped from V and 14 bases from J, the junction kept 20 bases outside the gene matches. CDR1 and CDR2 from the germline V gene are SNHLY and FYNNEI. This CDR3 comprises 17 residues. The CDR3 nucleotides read TGTGCCAGCAGTGGAACAAGACAGGGAATGCCCTACTTCACCCTCCACTTT. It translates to CASSGTRQGMPYFTLHF. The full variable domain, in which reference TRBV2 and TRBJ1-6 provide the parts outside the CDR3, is EPEVTQTPSHQVTQMGQEVILRCVPISNHLYFYWYRQILGQKVEFLVSFYNNEISEKSEIFDDQFSVERPDGSNFTLKIRSTKLEDSAMYFCASSGTRQGMPYFTLHFGNGTRLTVT.

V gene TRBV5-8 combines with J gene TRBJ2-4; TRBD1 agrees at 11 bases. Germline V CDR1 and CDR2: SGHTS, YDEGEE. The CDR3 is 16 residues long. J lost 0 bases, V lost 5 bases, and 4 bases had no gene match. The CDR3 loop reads CASSMDRGLAKNIQYF. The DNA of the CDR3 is TGTGCCAGCAGTATGGACAGGGGGCTAGCCAAAAACATTCAGTACTTC. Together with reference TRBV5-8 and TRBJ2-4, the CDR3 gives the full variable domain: EAGVTQSPTHLIKTRGQQATLRCSPISGHTSVYWYQQALGLGLQFLLWYDEGEERNRGNFPPRFSGRQFPNYSSELNVNALELEDSALYLCASSMDRGLAKNIQYFGAGTRLSVL.

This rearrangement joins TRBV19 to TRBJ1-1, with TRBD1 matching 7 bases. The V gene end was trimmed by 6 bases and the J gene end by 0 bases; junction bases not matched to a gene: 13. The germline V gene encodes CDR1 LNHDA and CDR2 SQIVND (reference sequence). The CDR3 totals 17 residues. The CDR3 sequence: CASRVGGYTTLNTEAFF. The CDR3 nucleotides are TGTGCCAGTAGAGTAGGGGGCTACACTACCTTGAACACTGAAGCTTTCTTT.

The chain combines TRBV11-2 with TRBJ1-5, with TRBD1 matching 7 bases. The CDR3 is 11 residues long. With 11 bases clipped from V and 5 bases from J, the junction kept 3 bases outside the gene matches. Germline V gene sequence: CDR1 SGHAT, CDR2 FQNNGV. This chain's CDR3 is CAARGYQPQHF. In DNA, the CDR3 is TGTGCCGCCAGGGGGTATCAGCCCCAGCATTTT.

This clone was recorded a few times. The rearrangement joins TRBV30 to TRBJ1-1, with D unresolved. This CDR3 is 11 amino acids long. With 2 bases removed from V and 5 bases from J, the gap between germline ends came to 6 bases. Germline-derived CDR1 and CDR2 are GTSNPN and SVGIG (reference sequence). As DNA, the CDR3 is TGTGCCTGGAGTTCGGGGACTGAAGCTTTCTTT. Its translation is CAWSSGTEAFF.

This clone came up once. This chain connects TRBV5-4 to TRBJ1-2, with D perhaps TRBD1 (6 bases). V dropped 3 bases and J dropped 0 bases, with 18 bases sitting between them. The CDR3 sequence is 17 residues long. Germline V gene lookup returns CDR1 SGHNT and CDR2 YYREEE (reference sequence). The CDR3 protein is CASSSPTWGQANYGYTF. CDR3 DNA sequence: TGTGCCAGCAGCTCACCTACGTGGGGGCAGGCTAACTATGGCTACACCTTC.

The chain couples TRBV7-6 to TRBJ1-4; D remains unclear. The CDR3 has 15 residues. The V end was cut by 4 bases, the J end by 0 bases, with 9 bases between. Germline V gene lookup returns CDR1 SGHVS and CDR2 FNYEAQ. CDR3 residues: CASSSAGATNEKLFF. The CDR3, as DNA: TGTGCCAGCAGCTCCGCCGGTGCAACTAATGAAAAACTGTTTTTT. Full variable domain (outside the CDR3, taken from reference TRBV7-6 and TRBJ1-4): GAGVSQSPRYKVTKRGQDVALRCDPISGHVSLYWYRQALGQGPEFLTYFNYEAQQDKSGLPNDRFSAERPEGSISTLTIQRTEQRDSAMYRCASSSAGATNEKLFFGSGTQLSVL.

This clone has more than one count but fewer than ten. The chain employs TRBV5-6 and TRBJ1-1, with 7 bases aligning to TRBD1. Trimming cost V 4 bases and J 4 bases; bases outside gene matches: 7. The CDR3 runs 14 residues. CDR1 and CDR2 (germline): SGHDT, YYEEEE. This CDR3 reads CASSPGGFGTEAFF. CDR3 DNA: TGTGCCAGCAGCCCAGGGGGGTTCGGCACTGAAGCTTTCTTT. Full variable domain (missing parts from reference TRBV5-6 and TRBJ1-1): DAGVTQSPTHLIKTRGQQVTLRCSPKSGHDTVSWYQQALGQGPQFIFQYYEEEERQRGNFPDRFSGHQFPNYSSELNVNALLLGDSALYLCASSPGGFGTEAFFGQGTRLTVV.

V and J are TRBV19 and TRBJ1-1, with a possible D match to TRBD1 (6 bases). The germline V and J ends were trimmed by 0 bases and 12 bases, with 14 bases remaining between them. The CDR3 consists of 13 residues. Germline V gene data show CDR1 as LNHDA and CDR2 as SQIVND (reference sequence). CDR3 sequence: CASSIDPQGRTFF. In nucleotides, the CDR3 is TGTGCCAGTAGTATAGATCCGCAGGGGCGGACTTTCTTT.

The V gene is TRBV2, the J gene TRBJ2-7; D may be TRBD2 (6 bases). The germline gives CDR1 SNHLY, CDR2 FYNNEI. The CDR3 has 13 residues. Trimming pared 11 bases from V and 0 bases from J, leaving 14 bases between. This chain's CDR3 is CAGFAGLSYEQYF. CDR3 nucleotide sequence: TGTGCCGGATTCGCGGGACTCTCCTACGAGCAGTACTTC.

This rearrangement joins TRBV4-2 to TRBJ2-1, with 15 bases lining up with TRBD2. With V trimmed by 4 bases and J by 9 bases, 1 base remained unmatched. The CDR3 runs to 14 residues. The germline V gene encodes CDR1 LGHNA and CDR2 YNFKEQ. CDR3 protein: CASSLGLAGGEQFF. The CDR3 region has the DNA TGTGCCAGCAGCCTGGGACTAGCGGGGGGTGAGCAGTTCTTC.

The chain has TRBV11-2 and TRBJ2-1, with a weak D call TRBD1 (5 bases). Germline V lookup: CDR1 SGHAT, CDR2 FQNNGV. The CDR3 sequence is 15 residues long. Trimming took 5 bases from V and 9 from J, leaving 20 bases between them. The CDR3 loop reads CASSKLLQGNGEQFF. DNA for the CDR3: TGTGCCAGCAGCAAACTACTTCAGGGAAACGGTGAGCAGTTCTTC.

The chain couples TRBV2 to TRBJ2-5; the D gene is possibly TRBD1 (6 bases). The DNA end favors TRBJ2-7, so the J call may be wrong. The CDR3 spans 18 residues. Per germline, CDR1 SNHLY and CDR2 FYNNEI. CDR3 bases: TGTGCCAGCAGTGAAAGTTCGGGCTACAGGGTTAATTCCTACGAGCAGTACTTC. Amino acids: CASSESSGYRVNSYEQYF.

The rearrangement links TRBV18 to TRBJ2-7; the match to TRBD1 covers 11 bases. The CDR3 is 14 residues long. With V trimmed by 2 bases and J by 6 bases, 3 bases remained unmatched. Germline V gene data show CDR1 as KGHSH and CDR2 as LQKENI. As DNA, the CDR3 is TGTGCCAGCTCACCAAGGACAGGGGGCGGCGAGCAGTACTTC. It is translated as CASSPRTGGGEQYF.